This T cell receptor (beta chain) was sequenced in a study of cytomegalovirus exposure and HLA in healthy donors. Study-level information: Early on, a data release was issued that held about 85 million unique TCRs from HLA-typed donors.

PCR amplification relied on 60 Vbeta primers (plus 13 Jbeta primers). Produced via immunoSEQ multiplex PCR; TCRdb's table is partial and in-frame only. The sample gives 180,000 or so clones, 70% to 80% of which show up once; about 1.5% is in the top ten. CDR3 length: 18 residues. The chain links TRBV21-1 to TRBJ2-7; the D call TRBD1 from the table was never checked on the DNA. TRBV21-1 is a pseudogene segment. The receptor's source is a man between 18 and 35 years old in good health and CMV-seronegative. The specimen sequenced was PBMCs. This CDR3 reads CASSNRDRGKGVPYEQYF. The DNA for the CDR3 is TGTGCCAGCAGCAACCGGGACAGGGGGAAAGGGGTGCCCTACGAGCAGTACTTC.